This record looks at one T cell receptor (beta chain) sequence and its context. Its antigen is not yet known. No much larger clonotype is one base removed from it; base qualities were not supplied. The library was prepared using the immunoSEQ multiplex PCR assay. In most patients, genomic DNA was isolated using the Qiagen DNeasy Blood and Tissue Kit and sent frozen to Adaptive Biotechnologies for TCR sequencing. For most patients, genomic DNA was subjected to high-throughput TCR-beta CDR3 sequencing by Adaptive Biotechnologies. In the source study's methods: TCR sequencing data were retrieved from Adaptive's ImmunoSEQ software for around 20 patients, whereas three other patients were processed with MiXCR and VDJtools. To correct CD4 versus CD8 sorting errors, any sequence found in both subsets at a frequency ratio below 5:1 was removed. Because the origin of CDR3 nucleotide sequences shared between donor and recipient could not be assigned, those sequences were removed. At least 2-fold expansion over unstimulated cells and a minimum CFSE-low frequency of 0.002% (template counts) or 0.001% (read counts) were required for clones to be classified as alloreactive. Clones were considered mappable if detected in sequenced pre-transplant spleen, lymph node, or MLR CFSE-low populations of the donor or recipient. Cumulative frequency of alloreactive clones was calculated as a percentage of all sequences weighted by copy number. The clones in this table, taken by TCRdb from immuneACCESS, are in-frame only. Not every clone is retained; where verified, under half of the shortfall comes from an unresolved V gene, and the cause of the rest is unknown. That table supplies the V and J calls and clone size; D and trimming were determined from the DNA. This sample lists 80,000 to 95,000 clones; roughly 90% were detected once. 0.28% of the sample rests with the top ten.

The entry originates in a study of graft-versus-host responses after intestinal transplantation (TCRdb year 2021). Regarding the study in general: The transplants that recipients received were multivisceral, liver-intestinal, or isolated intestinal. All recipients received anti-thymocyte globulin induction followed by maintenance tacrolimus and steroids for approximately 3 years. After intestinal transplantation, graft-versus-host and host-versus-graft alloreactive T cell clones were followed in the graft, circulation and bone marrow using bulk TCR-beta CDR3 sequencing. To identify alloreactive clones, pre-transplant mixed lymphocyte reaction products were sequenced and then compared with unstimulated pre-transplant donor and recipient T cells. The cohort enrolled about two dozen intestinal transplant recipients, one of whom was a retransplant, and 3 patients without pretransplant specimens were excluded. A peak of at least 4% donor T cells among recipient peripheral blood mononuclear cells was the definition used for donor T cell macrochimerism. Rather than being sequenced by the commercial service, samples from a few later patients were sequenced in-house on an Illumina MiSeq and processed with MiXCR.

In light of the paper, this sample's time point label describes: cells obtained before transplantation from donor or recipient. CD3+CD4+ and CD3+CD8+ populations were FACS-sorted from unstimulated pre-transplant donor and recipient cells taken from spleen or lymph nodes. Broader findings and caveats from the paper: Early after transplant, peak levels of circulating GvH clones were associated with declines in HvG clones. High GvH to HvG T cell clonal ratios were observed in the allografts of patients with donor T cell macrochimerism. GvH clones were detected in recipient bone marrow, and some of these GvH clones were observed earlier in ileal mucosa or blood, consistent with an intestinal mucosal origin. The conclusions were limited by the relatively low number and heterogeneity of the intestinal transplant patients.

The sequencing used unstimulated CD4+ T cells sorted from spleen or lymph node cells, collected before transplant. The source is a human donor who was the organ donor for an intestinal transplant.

The CDR3 reads as follows: CASSRSAGQRGNNEQFF. The nucleotides are TGCGCCAGCAGCCGATCGGCCGGCCAGCGGGGTAACAATGAGCAGTTCTTC. The chain joins TRBV4-1 to TRBJ2-1, with 7 bases matching TRBD2. The CDR3 starts with the cysteine, ends with the phenylalanine, and has 17 residues. Only the CDR3 DNA is retained, 51 bases long and in frame from the first base. Trimming takes 4 bases off V and 5 bases off J; junction bases not matched to a gene: 14. CDR1 and CDR2 were assigned from the germline V gene as MGHRA and YSYEKL.